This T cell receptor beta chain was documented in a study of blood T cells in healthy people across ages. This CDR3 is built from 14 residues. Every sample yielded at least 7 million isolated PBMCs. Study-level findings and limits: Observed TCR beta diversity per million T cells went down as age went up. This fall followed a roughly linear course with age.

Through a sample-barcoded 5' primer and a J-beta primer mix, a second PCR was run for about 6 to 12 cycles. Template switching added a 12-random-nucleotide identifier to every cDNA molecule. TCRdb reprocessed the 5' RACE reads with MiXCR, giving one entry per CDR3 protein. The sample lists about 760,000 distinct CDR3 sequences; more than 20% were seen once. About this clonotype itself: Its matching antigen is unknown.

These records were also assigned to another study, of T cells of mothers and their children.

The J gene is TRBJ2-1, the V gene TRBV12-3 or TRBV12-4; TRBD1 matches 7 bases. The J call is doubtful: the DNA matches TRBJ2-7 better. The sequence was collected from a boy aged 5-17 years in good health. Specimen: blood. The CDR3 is CASSFTGADYEQYF. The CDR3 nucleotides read TGTGCCAGCAGTTTCACAGGGGCGGACTACGAGCAGTACTTC.